This T cell receptor (beta chain) comes out of a study of Ad26.COV2.S vaccination and SARS-CoV-2 variants. Note on this clone: What it recognizes is unknown. The same CDR3 is also encoded by other DNA sequences in this sample.

Method: immunoSEQ multiplex PCR; TCRdb's copy keeps in-frame clones and lacks some. The sample consists of 350,000 to 450,000 clones, around 90% of them appearing once. Findings and limits, study-wide: Comparable non-spike TCR breadth was observed in vaccine and placebo recipients. It was reported that spike-specific CD8+ and CD4+ T cell responses were substantially broad after vaccination. People given the vaccine had a wider spike-specific TCR breadth than placebo recipients did.

V dropped 6 bases and J dropped 0 bases, with 3 bases sitting between them. This CDR3 region has 11 residues. CDR1 is MNHEY and CDR2 is SVGEGT in the germline V gene. The input for sequencing was peripheral blood, taken after recovery from COVID-19. The V and J genes are TRBV6-2 or TRBV6-3 and TRBJ2-7; the D is unclear. This receptor was obtained from a human donor who had recovered from COVID-19. The CDR3 protein is CASSRSYEQYF. The CDR3 region has the DNA TGTGCCAGCAGCCGCTCCTACGAGCAGTACTTC.